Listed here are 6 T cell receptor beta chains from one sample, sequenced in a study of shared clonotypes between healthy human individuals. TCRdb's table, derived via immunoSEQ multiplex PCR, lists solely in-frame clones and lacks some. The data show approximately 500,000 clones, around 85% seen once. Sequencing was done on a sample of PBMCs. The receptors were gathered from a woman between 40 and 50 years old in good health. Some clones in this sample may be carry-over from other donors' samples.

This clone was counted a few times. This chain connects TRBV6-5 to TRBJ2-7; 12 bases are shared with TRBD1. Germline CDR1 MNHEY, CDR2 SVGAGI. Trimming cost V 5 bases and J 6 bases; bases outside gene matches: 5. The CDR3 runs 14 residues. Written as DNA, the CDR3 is TGTGCCAGCAGTAGGGACAGGGGGCTTTCCGAGCAGTACTTC. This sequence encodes CASSRDRGLSEQYF.

Written as DNA, the CDR3 is TGTGCCAGCAGTTACTCGCTTATTCAGCCCCAGCATTTT. It codes for CASSYSLIQPQHF. This chain links TRBV6-5 with TRBJ1-5; D gene unclear. Trimming removed 0 bases from V and 6 bases from J, with 6 bases in between. The germline V gene encodes CDR1 MNHEY and CDR2 SVGAGI. The CDR3 consists of 13 residues.

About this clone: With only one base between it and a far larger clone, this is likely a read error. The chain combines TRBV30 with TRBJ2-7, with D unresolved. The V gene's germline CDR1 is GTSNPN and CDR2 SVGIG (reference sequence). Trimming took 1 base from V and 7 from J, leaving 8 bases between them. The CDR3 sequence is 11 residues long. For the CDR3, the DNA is TGTGCCTGGAGTGGACACTATGAGCAGTACTTC. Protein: CAWSGHYEQYF.

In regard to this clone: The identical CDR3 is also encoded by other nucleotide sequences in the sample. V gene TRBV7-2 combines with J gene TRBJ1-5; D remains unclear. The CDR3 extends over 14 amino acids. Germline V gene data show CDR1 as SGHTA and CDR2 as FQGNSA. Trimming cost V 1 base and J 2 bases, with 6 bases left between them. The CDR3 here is CASSLVPGNQPQHF. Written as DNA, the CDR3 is TGTGCCAGCAGCTTAGTTCCTGGCAATCAGCCCCAGCATTTT.

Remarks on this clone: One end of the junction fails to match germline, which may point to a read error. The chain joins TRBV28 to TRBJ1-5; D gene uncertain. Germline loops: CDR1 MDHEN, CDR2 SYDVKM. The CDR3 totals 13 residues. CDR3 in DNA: TGTGCCAGCAGTTTTCGGAGCAATCAGCCCCGGCATTTT. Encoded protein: CASSFRSNQPRHF.

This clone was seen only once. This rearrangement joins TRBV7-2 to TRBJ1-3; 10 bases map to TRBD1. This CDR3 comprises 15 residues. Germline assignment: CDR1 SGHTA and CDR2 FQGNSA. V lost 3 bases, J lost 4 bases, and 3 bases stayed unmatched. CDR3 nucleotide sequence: TGTGCCAGCAGCTTCGACAGGGGGCCGGGAAACACCATATATTTT. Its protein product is CASSFDRGPGNTIYF.